This T cell receptor beta chain was found in a study of OX40 agonist ivuxolimab in advanced cancers. Assay used: immunoSEQ multiplex PCR; TCRdb lists only in-frame clones, some missing. The profile shows 40,000 to 55,000 clones, about 88% of them singletons. Unmatched junction bases numbered 10, after V lost 3 bases and J lost 7 bases. Germline lookup yields CDR1 SGHTA and CDR2 FQGNSA. This CDR3 has 16 amino acids. On this clone: The antigen is undetermined.

Samples were taken at baseline and on day 1 of cycles 4 and 7. Study-wide findings and caveats: CD4+ and CD8+ blood T cells expanded clonally by week 6 at 0.1 to 3.0 mg/kg.

The sequences come from CD4+ or CD8+ T cells sorted from blood, collected in a trial of the OX40 agonist ivuxolimab. J is TRBJ2-1 and V is TRBV7-2, with 9 positions matching TRBD2. This TCR was sampled from an adult with an advanced solid tumor such as melanoma, head and neck, liver or kidney cancer. CDR3 nucleotide sequence: TGTGCCAGCAGCTTCGTTTTGCGGGGGGGTAGGAATGAGCAGTTCTTC. Translated, it gives CASSFVLRGGRNEQFF.